This T cell receptor (beta chain) came from a study of response to subunit inactivated influenza vaccine. Study-wide findings and caveats: There was a suggestion from the authors that each seasonal influenza vaccination recruits few new T cells.

TCRdb reprocessed the RT-PCR reads with MiXCR, giving one entry per CDR3 protein. The sample yields about 240,000 distinct CDR3 sequences, 12% seen once. The CDR3 is 14 amino acids. J lost 9 bases, V lost 6 bases, and 8 bases had no gene match. Germline CDR1 reads LGHDT; CDR2 reads YNNKEL (reference sequence). Regarding this clonotype: Its antigen is not known.

This material consisted of non-naive T cells sorted from PBMCs, taken 14 days before vaccination. This sequence joins TRBV3-1 and TRBJ2-1, with TRBD2 identical over 10 bases. This receptor was taken from a man between 50 and 59 years old who received an inactivated influenza vaccine. The CDR3 nucleotides read TGTGCCAGCAGTGTAACTAGCGGGGAAGTTGAGCAGTTCTTC. Translating it yields CASSVTSGEVEQFF.